The rows below give T cell receptor beta chains drawn from one sample of a study of a mutant IDH1 vaccine in newly diagnosed glioma. The data were produced by immunoSEQ multiplex PCR, yet TCRdb's version contains in-frame clones alone and is incomplete. The data hold around 78,000 clones, with roughly 85% observed a single time. These receptors are not linked to any known antigen. Material: PBMCs, obtained from a glioma patient whose treatment included an IDH1 peptide vaccine. The receptors originated from a man aged 25 to 40 with glioma. Some clones in this sample may be carry-over from other donors' samples. Both conserved end residues are part of each CDR3. The D gene is left open where the match is weak. Size is omitted from some rows. Given values are once, few, many or a class for expanded clones.

v_gene	d_gene	abundance	j_gene	CDR3aa	CDR3nt
TRBV5-1	TRBD1	NA	TRBJ1-2	CASSLETGGIYGYTF	TGCGCCAGCAGCTTGGAGACAGGGGGTATCTATGGCTACACCTTC
TRBV5-5	NA	once	TRBJ1-1	CASSRGSAAEAFF	TGTGCCAGCAGCCGCGGGAGCGCGGCCGAAGCTTTCTTT
TRBV5-5	TRBD1	NA	TRBJ2-1	CASSLEQGVFNEQFF	TGTGCCAGCAGCTTGGAACAGGGGGTCTTCAATGAGCAGTTCTTC
TRBV28	TRBD1	NA	TRBJ1-5	CASSFPGQLGQPQHF	TGTGCCAGCAGTTTCCCGGGACAGCTCGGTCAGCCCCAGCATTTT
TRBV5-5	TRBD1	NA	TRBJ2-1	CASSWGDRGRYNEQFF	TGTGCCAGCAGCTGGGGGGACAGGGGTCGCTACAATGAGCAGTTCTTC
TRBV7-9	TRBD1	NA	TRBJ1-2	CASSFGQGDNGYTF	TGTGCCAGCAGCTTTGGACAGGGGGATAATGGCTACACCTTC
TRBV10-3	NA	NA	TRBJ1-2	CAINGGSHAAHYGYTF	TGTGCCATCAACGGGGGCTCTCACGCTGCACACTATGGCTACACCTTC
TRBV11-2	TRBD1	NA	TRBJ1-5	CASSLSPGQGAGQPQHF	TGTGCCAGCAGCTTAAGTCCGGGACAGGGGGCCGGTCAGCCCCAGCATTTT
TRBV9	NA	NA	TRBJ1-2	CASSAGGSLIYGYTF	TGTGCCAGCAGCGCCGGGGGCAGTCTGATCTATGGCTACACCTTC
TRBV5-4	TRBD1	NA	TRBJ1-2	CASSLGDRAVYGYTF	TGTGCCAGCAGCTTGGGGGACAGGGCGGTCTATGGCTACACCTTC
TRBV30	TRBD1	NA	TRBJ2-5	CAWSVRGLPPDQYF	TGTGCCTGGAGCGTCAGGGGGCTACCCCCAGACCAGTACTTC
TRBV9	TRBD1	NA	TRBJ1-3	CASSSRPGTGRNTIYF	TGTGCCAGCAGCTCGCGTCCCGGGACAGGGAGAAACACCATATATTTT
TRBV19	TRBD2	NA	TRBJ2-7	CASSPRTSGIYEQYF	TGTGCCAGTAGTCCTAGGACTAGCGGGATCTACGAGCAGTACTTC
TRBV25-1	TRBD2	large	TRBJ2-7	CASSDRGRLAGGTYEQYF	TGTGCCAGCAGTGACAGGGGAAGACTAGCGGGAGGGACCTACGAGCAGTACTTC
TRBV7-9	NA	NA	TRBJ2-1	CASSPVETHGRQFF	TGTGCCAGCAGCCCAGTGGAGACCCATGGAAGGCAGTTCTTC
TRBV6-5	NA	NA	TRBJ1-2	CASSRHSDYGYTF	TGTGCCAGCAGTCGGCACAGCGACTATGGCTACACCTTC
TRBV25-1	TRBD1	NA	TRBJ1-2	CASSGIHPGGVGNYGYTF	TGTGCCAGCAGTGGAATCCATCCAGGGGGCGTTGGTAACTATGGCTACACCTTC
TRBV5-5	NA	NA	TRBJ1-1	CASSFWGNTEAFF	TGTGCCAGCAGCTTCTGGGGGAACACTGAAGCTTTCTTT
TRBV5-8	NA	NA	TRBJ1-3	CASSLGGSGNTIYF	TGTGCCAGCAGCCTTGGGGGTTCTGGAAACACCATATATTTT
TRBV19	NA	NA	TRBJ1-1	CASSSRKGANTEAFF	TGTGCCAGTAGTTCGAGAAAAGGGGCGAACACTGAAGCTTTCTTT
TRBV19	TRBD1	few	TRBJ1-1	CASSSQGAVNTEAFF	TGTGCCAGTAGTTCACAGGGGGCGGTAAACACTGAAGCTTTCTTT
TRBV20-1	TRBD2	once	TRBJ2-5	CSGLGGETQYF	TGCAGTGGCCTGGGGGGGGAGACCCAGTACTTC
TRBV6-5	TRBD2	NA	TRBJ2-5	CASSLAGGSTQYF	TGTGCCAGCAGCTTAGCGGGGGGATCGACCCAGTACTTC
TRBV19	TRBD2	NA	TRBJ2-1	CASSSAGRALYNEQFF	TGTGCCAGTAGTTCAGCAGGGAGGGCCCTTTACAATGAGCAGTTCTTC